Reported below is one T cell receptor beta chain. This sample is drawn from a study of blood T cell repertoires in COVID-19. Study background: Sources were T cells, B-cell-depleted T cells, or PBMCs; the material itself was cDNA or gDNA.

Trimming took 6 bases from V and 0 from J, leaving 10 bases between them. CDR3 size: 14 residues. CDR1 is SGHAT and CDR2 is FQNNGV in the germline V gene. The data were produced by immunoSEQ multiplex PCR, yet TCRdb's version contains in-frame clones alone and is incomplete. The table includes 240,000 or so clones, roughly four fifths detected once. This receptor was taken from a man younger than 45 who had recovered from COVID-19. The V call is TRBV11-2, the J call TRBJ2-3; D may be TRBD1 (6 bases). What was sequenced was peripheral blood. In DNA form, the CDR3 reads TGTGCCAGCAGTAAGGGGGTTAGCACAGATACGCAGTATTTT. This encodes CASSKGVSTDTQYF. The full variable domain, in which reference TRBV11-2 and TRBJ2-3 provide the parts outside the CDR3, is EAGVAQSPRYKIIEKRQSVAFWCNPISGHATLYWYQQILGQGPKLLIQFQNNGVVDDSQLPKDRFSAERLKGVDSTLKIQPAKLEDSAVYLCASSKGVSTDTQYFGPGTRLTVL.